This T cell receptor beta chain was documented in a study of blood T cell repertoires in COVID-19. Study in general: PBMCs, B-cell-depleted T cells, or T cells were the source of the cDNA or gDNA that made up the material.

The CDR3 has 15 amino acids. V shed 0 bases and J shed 0 bases, with 7 bases lying between them. Germline V gives CDR1 SGHRS, CDR2 YFSETQ. As for this clone: The sample carries other DNA sequences with the same CDR3.

TCRdb's copy holds only in-frame clones and misses some; the assay was immunoSEQ multiplex PCR. Of approximately 48,000 clones in the sample, 75% to 90% were seen once. Specimen: peripheral blood. The J gene is TRBJ2-1, the V gene TRBV5-1; D gene ambiguous. The TCR sequence derives from a man aged 55 to 70 with acute or convalescent COVID-19. The CDR3: CASSLGGSSYNEQFF. The CDR3, as DNA: TGCGCCAGCAGCTTGGGCGGAAGCTCCTACAATGAGCAGTTCTTC.